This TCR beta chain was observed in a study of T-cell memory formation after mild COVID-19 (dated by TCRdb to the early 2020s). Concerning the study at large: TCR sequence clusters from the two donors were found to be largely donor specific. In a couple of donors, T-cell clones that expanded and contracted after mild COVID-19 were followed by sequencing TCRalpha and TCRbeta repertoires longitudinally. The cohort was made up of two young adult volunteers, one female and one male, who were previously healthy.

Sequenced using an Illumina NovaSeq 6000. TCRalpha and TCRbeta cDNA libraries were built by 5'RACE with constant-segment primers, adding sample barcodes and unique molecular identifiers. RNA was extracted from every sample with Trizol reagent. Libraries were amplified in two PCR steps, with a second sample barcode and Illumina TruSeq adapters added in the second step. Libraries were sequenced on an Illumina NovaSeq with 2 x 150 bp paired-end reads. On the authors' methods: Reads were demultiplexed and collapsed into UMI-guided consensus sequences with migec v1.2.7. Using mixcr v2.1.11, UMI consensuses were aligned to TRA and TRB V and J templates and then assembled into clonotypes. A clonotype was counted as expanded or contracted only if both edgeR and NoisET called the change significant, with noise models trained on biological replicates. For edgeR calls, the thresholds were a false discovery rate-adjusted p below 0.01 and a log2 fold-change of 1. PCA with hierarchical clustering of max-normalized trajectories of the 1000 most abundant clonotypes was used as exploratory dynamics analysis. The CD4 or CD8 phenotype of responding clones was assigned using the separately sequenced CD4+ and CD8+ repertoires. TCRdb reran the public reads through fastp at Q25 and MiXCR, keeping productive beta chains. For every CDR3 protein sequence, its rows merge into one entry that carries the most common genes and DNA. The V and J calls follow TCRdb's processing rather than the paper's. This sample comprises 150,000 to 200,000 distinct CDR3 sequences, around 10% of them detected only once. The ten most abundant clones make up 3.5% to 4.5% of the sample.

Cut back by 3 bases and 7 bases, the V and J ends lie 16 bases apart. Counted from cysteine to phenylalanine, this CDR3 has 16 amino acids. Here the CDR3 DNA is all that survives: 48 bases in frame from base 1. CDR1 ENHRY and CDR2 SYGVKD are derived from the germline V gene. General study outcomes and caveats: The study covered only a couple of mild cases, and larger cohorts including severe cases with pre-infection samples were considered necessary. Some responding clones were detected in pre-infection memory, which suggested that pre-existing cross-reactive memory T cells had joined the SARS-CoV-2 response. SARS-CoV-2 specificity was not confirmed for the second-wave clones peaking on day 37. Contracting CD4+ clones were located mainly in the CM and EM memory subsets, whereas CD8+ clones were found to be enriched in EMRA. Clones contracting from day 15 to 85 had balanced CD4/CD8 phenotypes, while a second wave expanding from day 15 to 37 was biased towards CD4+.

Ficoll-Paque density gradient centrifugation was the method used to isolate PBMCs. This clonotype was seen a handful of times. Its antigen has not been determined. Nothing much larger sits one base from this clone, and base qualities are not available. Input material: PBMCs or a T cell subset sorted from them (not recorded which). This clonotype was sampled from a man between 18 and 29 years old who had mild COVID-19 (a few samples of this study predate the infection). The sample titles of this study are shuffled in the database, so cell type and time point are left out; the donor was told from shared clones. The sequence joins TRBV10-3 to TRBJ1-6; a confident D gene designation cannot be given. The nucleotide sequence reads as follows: TGTGCCATCAGTGACCTCCCAGGACGGCCAAATTCACCCCTCCACTTT. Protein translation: CAISDLPGRPNSPLHF.